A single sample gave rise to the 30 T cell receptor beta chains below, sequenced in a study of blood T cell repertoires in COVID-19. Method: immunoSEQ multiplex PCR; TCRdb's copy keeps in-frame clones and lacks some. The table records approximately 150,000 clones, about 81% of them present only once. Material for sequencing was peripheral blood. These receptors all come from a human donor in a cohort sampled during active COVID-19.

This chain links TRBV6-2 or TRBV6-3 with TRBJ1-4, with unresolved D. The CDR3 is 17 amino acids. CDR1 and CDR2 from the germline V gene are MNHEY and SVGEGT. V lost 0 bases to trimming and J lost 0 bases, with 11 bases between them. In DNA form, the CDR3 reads TGTGCCAGCAGTTACTCGACAATATCTGCAACTAATGAAAAACTGTTTTTT. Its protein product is CASSYSTISATNEKLFF.

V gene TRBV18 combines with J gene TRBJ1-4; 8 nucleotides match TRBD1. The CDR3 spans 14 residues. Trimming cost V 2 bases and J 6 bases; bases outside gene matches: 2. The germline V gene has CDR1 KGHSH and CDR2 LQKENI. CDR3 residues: CASSPYRGYEKLFF. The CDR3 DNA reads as TGTGCCAGCTCACCATACAGGGGGTATGAAAAACTGTTTTTT.

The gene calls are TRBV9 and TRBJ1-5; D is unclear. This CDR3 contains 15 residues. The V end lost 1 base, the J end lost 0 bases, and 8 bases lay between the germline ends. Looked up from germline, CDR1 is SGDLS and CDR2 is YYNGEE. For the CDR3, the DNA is TGTGCCAGCAGCGTATCGGGGTATAGCAATCAGCCCCAGCATTTT. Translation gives CASSVSGYSNQPQHF.

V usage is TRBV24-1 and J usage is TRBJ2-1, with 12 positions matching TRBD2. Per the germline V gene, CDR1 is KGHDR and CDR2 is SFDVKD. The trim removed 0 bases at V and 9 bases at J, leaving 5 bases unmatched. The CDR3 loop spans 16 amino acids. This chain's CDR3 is CATSDLPLAGGGEQFF. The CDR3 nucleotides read TGTGCCACCAGTGATTTGCCCCTAGCGGGAGGGGGTGAGCAGTTCTTC.

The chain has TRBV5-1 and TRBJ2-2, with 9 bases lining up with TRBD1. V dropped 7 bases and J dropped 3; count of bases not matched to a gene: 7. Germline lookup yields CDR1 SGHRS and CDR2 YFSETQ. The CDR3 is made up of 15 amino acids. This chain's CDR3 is CASQIRDRDTGELFF. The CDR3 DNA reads TGCGCCAGCCAAATCCGGGACAGGGACACCGGGGAGCTGTTTTTT.

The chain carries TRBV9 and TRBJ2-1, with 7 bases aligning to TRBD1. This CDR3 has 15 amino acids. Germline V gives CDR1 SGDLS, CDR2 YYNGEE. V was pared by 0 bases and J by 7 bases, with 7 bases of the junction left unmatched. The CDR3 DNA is TGTGCCAGCAGCGTAGCCCTCGGGACAGCTAATGAGCAGTTCTTC. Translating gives CASSVALGTANEQFF.

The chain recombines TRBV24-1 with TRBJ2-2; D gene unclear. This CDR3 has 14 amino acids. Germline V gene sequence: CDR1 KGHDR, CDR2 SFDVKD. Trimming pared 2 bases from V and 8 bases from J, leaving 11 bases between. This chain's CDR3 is CATSDSRRTGELFF. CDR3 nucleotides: TGTGCCACCAGTGATTCTAGGAGAACGGGGGAGCTGTTTTTT.

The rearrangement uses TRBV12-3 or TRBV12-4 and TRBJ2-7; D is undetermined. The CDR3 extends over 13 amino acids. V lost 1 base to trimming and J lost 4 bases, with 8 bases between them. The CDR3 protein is CASSLGPVYEQYF. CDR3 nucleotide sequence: TGTGCCAGCAGTTTAGGTCCGGTTTACGAGCAGTACTTC.

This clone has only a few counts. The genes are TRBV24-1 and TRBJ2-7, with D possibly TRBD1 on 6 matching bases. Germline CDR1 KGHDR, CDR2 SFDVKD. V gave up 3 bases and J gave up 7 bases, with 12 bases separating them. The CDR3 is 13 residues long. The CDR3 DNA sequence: TGTGCCACCAGTGATCTGGACAGTCTTGAGCAGTACTTC. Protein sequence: CATSDLDSLEQYF.

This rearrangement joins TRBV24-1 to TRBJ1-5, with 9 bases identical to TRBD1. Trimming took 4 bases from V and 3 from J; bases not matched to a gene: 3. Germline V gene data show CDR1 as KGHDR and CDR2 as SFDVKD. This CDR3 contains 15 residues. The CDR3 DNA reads TGTGCCACCAGTGAAGGACAGGGGCACAATCAGCCCCAGCATTTT. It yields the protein CATSEGQGHNQPQHF.

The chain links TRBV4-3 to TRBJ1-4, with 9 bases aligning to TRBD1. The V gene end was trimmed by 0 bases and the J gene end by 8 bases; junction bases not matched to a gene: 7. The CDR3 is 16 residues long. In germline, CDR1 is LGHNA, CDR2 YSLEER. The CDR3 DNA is TGCGCCAGCAGCCAAGAAATACAGGGGGCTCGGGAAAAACTGTTTTTT. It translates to CASSQEIQGAREKLFF.

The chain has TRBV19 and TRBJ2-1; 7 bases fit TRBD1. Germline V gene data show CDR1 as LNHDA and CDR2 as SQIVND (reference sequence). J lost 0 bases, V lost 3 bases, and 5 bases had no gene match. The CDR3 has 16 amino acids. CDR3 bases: TGTGCCAGTAGTATCCCGACAGGGAGCTCCTACAATGAGCAGTTCTTC. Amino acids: CASSIPTGSSYNEQFF. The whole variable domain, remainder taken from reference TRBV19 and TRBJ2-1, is DGGITQSPKYLFRKEGQNVTLSCEQNLNHDAMYWYRQDPGQGLRLIYYSQIVNDFQKGDIAEGYSVSREKKESFPLTVTSAQKNPTAFYLCASSIPTGSSYNEQFFGPGTRLTVL.

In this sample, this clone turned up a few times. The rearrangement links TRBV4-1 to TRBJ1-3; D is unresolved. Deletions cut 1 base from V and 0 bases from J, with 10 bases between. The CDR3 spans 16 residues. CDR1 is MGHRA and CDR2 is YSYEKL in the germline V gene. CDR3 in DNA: TGCGCCAGCAGCCAAGTAGCTGTGAGCTCTGGAAACACCATATATTTT. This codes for CASSQVAVSSGNTIYF.

The CDR3 DNA reads TGCGCCAGCAGCTTGGGGAGCGGGGGGGCCGTTGAGCAGTTCTTC. Amino acids: CASSLGSGGAVEQFF. V is TRBV5-1 and J is TRBJ2-1; TRBD2 agrees at 10 bases. Germline V CDR1 and CDR2: SGHRS, YFSETQ. The CDR3 spans 15 residues. V was clipped by 0 bases and J by 9 bases; unmatched bases: 6.

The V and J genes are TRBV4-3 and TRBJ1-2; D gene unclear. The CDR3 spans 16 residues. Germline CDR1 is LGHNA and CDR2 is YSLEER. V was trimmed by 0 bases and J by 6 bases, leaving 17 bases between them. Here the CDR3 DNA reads TGCGCCAGCAGCCAAGATTCATCAGCCGGGGTCAATGGCTACACCTTC. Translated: CASSQDSSAGVNGYTF.

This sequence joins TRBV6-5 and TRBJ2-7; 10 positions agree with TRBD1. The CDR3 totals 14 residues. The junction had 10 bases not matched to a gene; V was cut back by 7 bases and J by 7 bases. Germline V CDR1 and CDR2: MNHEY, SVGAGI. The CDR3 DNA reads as TGTGCCAGCATGGGACAGGGGCTCCTAAAGGAGCAGTACTTC. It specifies CASMGQGLLKEQYF.

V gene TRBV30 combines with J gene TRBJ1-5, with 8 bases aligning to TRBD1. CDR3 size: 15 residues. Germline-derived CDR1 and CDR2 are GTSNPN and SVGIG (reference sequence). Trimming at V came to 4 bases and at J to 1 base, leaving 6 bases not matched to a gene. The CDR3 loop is CAWNSQGASNQPQHF. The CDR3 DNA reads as TGTGCCTGGAATTCGCAGGGGGCGAGCAATCAGCCCCAGCATTTT.

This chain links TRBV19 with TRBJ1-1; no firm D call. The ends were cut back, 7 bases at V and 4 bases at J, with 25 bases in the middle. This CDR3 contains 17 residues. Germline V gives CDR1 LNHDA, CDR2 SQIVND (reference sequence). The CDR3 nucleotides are TGTGCCAGTAAGGATTATGGGGTTAACCCCGGAGGCACTGAAGCTTTCTTT. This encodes CASKDYGVNPGGTEAFF. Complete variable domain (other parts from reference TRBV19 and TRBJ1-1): DGGITQSPKYLFRKEGQNVTLSCEQNLNHDAMYWYRQDPGQGLRLIYYSQIVNDFQKGDIAEGYSVSREKKESFPLTVTSAQKNPTAFYLCASKDYGVNPGGTEAFFGQGTRLTVV.

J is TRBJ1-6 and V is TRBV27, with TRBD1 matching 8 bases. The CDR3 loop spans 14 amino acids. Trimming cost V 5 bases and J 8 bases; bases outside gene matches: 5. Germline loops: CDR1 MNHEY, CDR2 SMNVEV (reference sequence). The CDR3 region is CASSRSGGYSPLHF. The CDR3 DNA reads TGTGCCAGCAGTAGATCAGGGGGCTATTCACCCCTCCACTTT.

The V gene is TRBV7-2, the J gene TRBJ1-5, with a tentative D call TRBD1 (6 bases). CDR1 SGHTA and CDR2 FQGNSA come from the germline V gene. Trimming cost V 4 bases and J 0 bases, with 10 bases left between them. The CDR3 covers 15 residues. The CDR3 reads CASSSTGSSNQPQHF. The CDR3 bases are TGTGCCAGCAGCTCAACAGGGTCTAGCAATCAGCCCCAGCATTTT.

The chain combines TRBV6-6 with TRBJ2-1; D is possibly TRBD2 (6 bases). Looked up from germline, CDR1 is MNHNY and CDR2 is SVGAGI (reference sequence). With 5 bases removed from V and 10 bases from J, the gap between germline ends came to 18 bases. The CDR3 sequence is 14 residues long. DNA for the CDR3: TGTGCCAGCAGTCGAACCGGGACTCAGGGAGAGCAGTTCTTC. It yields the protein CASSRTGTQGEQFF.

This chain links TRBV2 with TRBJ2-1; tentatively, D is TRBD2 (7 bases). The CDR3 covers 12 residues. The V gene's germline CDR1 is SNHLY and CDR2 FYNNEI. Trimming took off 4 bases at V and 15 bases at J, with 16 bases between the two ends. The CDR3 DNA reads TGTGCCAGCAGTGCGGGGGGCGCTGGGGGGTTCTTC. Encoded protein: CASSAGGAGGFF.

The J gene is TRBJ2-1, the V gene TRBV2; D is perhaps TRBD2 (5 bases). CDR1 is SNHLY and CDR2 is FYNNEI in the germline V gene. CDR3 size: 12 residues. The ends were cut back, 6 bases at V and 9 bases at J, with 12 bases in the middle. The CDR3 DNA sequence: TGTGCCAGCAGCGGGGATGGTCGTGAGCAGTTCTTC. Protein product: CASSGDGREQFF.

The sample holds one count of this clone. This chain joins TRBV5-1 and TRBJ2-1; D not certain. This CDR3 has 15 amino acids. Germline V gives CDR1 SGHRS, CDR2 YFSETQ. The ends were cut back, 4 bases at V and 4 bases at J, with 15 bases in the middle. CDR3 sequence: CASSPNLRLYNEQFF. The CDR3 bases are TGCGCCAGCAGCCCCAATCTGAGGTTATACAATGAGCAGTTCTTC.

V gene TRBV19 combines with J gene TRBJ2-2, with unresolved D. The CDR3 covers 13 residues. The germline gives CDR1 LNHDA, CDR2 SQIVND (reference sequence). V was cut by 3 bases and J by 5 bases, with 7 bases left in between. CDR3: CASSISGTGELFF. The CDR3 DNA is TGTGCCAGTAGTATCTCCGGGACCGGGGAGCTGTTTTTT.

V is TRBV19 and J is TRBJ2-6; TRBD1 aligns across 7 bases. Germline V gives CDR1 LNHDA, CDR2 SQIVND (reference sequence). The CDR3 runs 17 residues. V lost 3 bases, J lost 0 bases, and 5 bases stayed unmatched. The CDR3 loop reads CASSIGAGGSGANVLTF. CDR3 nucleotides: TGTGCCAGTAGTATTGGAGCAGGGGGCTCTGGGGCCAACGTCCTGACTTTC. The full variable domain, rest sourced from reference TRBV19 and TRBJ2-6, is DGGITQSPKYLFRKEGQNVTLSCEQNLNHDAMYWYRQDPGQGLRLIYYSQIVNDFQKGDIAEGYSVSREKKESFPLTVTSAQKNPTAFYLCASSIGAGGSGANVLTFGAGSRLTVL.

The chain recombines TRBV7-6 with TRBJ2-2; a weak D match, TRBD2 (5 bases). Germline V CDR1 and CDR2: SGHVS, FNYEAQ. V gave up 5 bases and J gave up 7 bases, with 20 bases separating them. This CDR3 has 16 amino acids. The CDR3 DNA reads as TGTGCCAGCAGCCCAGGACGGACTCGGGATAGCGGGGAGCTGTTTTTT. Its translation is CASSPGRTRDSGELFF.

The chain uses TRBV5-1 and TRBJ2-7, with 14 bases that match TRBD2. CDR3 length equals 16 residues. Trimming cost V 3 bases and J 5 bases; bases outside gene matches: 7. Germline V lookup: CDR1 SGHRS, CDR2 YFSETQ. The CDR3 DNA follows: TGCGCCAGCAGCTGGAGACTAGCGGGGGGGCTGGACGAGCAGTACTTC. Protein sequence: CASSWRLAGGLDEQYF.

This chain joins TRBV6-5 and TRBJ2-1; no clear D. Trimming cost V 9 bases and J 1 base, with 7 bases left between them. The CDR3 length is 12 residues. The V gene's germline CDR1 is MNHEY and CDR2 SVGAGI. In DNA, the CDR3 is TGTGCCAGTTCTCGTTCCTACAATGAGCAGTTCTTC. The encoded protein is CASSRSYNEQFF.

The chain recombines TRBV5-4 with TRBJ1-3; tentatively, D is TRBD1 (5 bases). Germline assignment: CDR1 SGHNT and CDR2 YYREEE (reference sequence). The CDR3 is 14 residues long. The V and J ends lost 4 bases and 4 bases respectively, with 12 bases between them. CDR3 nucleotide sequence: TGTGCCAGCAGCCTGGCGGGGGGAGGAAACACCATATATTTT. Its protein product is CASSLAGGGNTIYF.